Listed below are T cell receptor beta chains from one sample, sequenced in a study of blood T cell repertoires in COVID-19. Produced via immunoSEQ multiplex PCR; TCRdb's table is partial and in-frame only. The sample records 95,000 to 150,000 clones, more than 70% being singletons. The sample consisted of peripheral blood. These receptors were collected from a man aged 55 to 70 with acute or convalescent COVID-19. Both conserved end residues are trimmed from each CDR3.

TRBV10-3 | AISGAGEQF
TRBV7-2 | ASSLQSQETQY
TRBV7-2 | ASSADRGRTDTQY
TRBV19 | ASRRVEGGPSNEQF
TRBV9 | ASSAAGSGNTIY
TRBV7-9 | ASSQGLAFYNEQF
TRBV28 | ASSTSGQGGETQY
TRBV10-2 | ASSEGTSGRNEQF
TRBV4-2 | ASSQGEAGVEYGYT
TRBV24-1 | ATSDGGRPTDTQY
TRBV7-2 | ASSLGAGGGYGYT
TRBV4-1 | ASSQERGVYGYT
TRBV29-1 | SALRGQGGDTQY
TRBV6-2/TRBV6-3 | ASSYPQGTHYEQY
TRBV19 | ASSTTPGRAGGYT
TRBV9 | ASSAFDRVGNYGYT
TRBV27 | ASSRQVNQPQH
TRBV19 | ASRAEGGPQH
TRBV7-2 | ASSSAGGPFETQY
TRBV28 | ASRVGGGYT
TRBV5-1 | ASSSGQGREKLF
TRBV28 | ASSYRRYGVGAGALTYEQY
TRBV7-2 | ASSKRWDREAIQY
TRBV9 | ASSMTSGRGEQY
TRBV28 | ASSMDAGTAYNQPQH
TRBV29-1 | SARGLAGGETQY
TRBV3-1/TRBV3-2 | ASSQDRGGARAKNIQY
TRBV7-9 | ASSPGGGVRETQY
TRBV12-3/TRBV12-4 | ASRGQGVEPQH
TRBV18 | ASSPSRGINEKLF
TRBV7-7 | ASGSTGAETQY
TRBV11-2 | ASSLLLAEKLF
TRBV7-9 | ASSRRGTGNTEAF
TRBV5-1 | ASSLRGTEAISGNTIY
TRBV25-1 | ASSLEHQETQY
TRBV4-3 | ASSQEGQGYNEQF
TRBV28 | ASSLAVIQPQH
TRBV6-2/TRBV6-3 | ASSSHRGQPQH
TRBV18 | ASSPLRTESNEKLF
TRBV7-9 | ASSLGAMANYEQY
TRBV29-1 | SVDPGQYGYT
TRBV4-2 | ASSPSGSLAGELF
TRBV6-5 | ASSSYMAREQY
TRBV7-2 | ASSRQKLQETQY
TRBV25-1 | ASSSGSLWNEQF
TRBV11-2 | ASSLVGGRLAGINEQF
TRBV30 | AWSVSSLSYEQY
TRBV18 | ASSPPGDEQF
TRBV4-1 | ASSQDTPNTEAF
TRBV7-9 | ASSSADGQGNQPQH